The source of this T cell receptor (beta chain) is a study of blood T cell repertoires in COVID-19. Assay: immunoSEQ multiplex PCR; the TCRdb copy retains only in-frame clones and omits some. The table records roughly 290,000 clones, approximately 86% of them present only once. Germline V gene data show CDR1 as ENHRY and CDR2 as SYGVKD. The V end was cut by 7 bases, the J end by 15 bases, with 13 bases between. This CDR3 has 10 residues. The sequence was obtained from a human donor with COVID-19, enrolled during active disease. The donor label of this sample is uncertain. J is TRBJ2-1 and V is TRBV10-3, with D uncertain. Sequencing was carried out using peripheral blood. The CDR3 region is CAINGIGVFF. The CDR3 DNA reads TGTGCCATCAACGGAATAGGAGTGTTCTTC.